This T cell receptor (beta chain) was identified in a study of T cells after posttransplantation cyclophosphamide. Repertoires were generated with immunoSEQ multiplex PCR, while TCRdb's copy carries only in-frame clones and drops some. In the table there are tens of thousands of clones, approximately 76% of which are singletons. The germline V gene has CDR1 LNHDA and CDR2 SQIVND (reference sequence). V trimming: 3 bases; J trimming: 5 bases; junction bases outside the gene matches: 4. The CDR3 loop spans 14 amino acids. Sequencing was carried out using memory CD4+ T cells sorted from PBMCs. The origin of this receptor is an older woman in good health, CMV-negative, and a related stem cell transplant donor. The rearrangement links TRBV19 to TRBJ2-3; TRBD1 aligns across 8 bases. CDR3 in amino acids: CASSIRQGIDTQYF. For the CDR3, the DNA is TGTGCCAGTAGTATCCGACAGGGGATAGATACGCAGTATTTT.